The present entry profiles one TCR beta chain with its context. The table lists this clonotype with many counts. What this receptor recognizes is not known. Base qualities are missing; no much larger clone stands one base away. These data originate in a study of T cell repertoires in cytomegalovirus infection (dated by TCRdb to the late 2010s). At the level of the whole study: Donor HLA type was relevant to the analysis, as public TCR beta signatures indicated carriage of CMV infection together with the matching HLA type. Study-wide findings and limitations: The ex vivo response was dominated by HLA-C-restricted CMV-specific TCR beta clonotypes, which also provided the single most frequent clonotype in two of eight donors. Carriers of CMV infection plus the relevant HLA type were discriminated by the cumulative frequency of public TCR beta family members in the study cohort and in an independent roughly 350-donor cohort.

For sequencing, an Illumina HiSeq 1500 was employed. In-frame beta chains were kept once TCRdb had trimmed the public reads at Q25 with fastp and called clones with MiXCR. Each CDR3 protein appears once, grouped with its most common genes and DNA. The table for this sample lists about 600,000 distinct CDR3 sequences; approximately 24% of them were counted only once. Together, the top ten hold less than 10% of the sample. Including cysteine and phenylalanine, the CDR3 has 11 amino acids. Of the read, only the CDR3 DNA is kept; its 33 bases are in frame from base 1. The junction shows trimming of 7 bases on V and 4 bases on J, plus 6 bases between the germline ends. CDR1 and CDR2 (SNHLY, FYNNEI) derive from the germline V gene.

The V and J segments used are TRBV2 and TRBJ2-3, with the identity of the D gene unclear. The sample was CD8+ T cells from PBMCs. This TCR was recovered from a human donor in good health (CMV status not recorded). Some clones in this sample may be carry-over from other donors' samples. The CDR3 region has the sequence CASTPPDTQYF. The nucleotide sequence reads as follows: TGTGCCAGCACCCCCCCAGATACGCAGTATTTT.